These 11 T cell receptor beta chains were sequenced from one sample in a study of T cell responses to AZD1222 COVID-19 vaccine. This table comes from immunoSEQ multiplex PCR, and its TCRdb copy is limited to in-frame clones, with some not included. The sample comprises over 150,000 clones, over 80% of which are singletons, and under 1.1% rests with the top ten. Sequenced here: peripheral blood, sampled 28 days after the second dose of the MenACWY control vaccine. These receptors were collected from an adult who received the MenACWY meningococcal vaccine as a control.

CDR3 DNA: TGTGCCAGCTCAGAGGGCGGGGATTACAATGAGCAGTTCTTC. Its translation is CASSEGGDYNEQFF. V and J are TRBV5-6 and TRBJ2-1, with a tentative D call TRBD2 (6 bases). Germline CDR1 and CDR2: SGHDT and YYEEEE. V was clipped by 7 bases and J by 4 bases, with 15 bases between them. The length of the CDR3 is 14 residues.

V usage is TRBV3-1 (or the pseudogene TRBV3-2) and J usage is TRBJ2-7, with D hard to call. V was pared by 2 bases and J by 2 bases, with 13 bases between. Germline V CDR1 and CDR2: LGHDT, YNNKEL (reference sequence). This CDR3 has 15 residues. Here the CDR3 reads CASSQTSSATYEQYF. The CDR3 bases are TGTGCCAGCAGCCAAACGAGCTCAGCGACCTACGAGCAGTACTTC.

The sample holds one count of this clone. The V gene is TRBV25-1, the J gene TRBJ1-2; a weak D match, TRBD1 (6 bases). Germline V gene data show CDR1 as MGHDK and CDR2 as SYGVNS. The CDR3 spans 15 residues. V was pared by 4 bases and J by 5 bases, with 17 bases between. The CDR3 spells CASSGHRVEAYGYTF. The CDR3 DNA is TGTGCCAGCAGTGGACACAGGGTAGAGGCTTATGGCTACACCTTC.

This chain connects TRBV29-1 to TRBJ1-5; weak D call: TRBD1 (5 bases). CDR3 length equals 15 residues. The germline CDR1 and CDR2 sequences are SQVTM and ANQGSEA. Trimming took 6 bases from V and 1 from J, leaving 16 bases between them. DNA for the CDR3: TGCAGCGTCTCCTTTACCGGGGCGAGCAATCAGCCCCAGCATTTT. As protein: CSVSFTGASNQPQHF.

The V call is TRBV10-3, the J call TRBJ2-1, with TRBD2 matching 7 bases. The germline CDR1 and CDR2 sequences are ENHRY and SYGVKD. V was pared by 6 bases and J by 1 base, with 3 bases of the junction left unmatched. The CDR3 is made up of 14 amino acids. The CDR3 DNA reads TGTGCCATCAGCGGGACTACATCCTACAATGAGCAGTTCTTC. This gives the protein CAISGTTSYNEQFF.

This clone showed up just once. This rearrangement joins TRBV7-9 to TRBJ2-1; the match to TRBD2 covers 8 bases. The germline V gene has CDR1 SEHNR and CDR2 FQNEAQ (reference sequence). After removal of 4 bases from V and 11 bases from J, the junction contained 10 bases not matched to a gene. The CDR3 contains 14 residues. CDR3 protein: CASSSPGSGAQQFF. The DNA of the CDR3 is TGTGCCAGCAGCTCCCCGGGTAGCGGGGCCCAGCAGTTCTTC.

The rearrangement joins TRBV4-3 to TRBJ1-1; no definite D call. The germline V and J ends were trimmed by 0 bases and 0 bases, with 5 bases remaining between them. This CDR3 contains 14 residues. In germline, CDR1 is LGHNA, CDR2 YSLEER. CDR3 amino acids: CASSQELMNTEAFF. The CDR3 DNA follows: TGCGCCAGCAGCCAAGAACTCATGAACACTGAAGCTTTCTTT.

V usage is TRBV30 and J usage is TRBJ1-6; no firm D call. Germline CDR1 is GTSNPN and CDR2 is SVGIG (reference sequence). V shed 4 bases and J shed 0 bases, with 16 bases lying between them. This CDR3 region has 17 residues. In DNA, the CDR3 is TGTGCCTGGAACGTTGGAGGGATGAGCTCCTATAATTCACCCCTCCACTTT. Protein: CAWNVGGMSSYNSPLHF.

The chain couples TRBV6-5 to TRBJ2-3; a possible D gene is TRBD1 (5 bases). V was cut by 3 bases and J by 0 bases, with 13 bases left in between. CDR3 size: 16 residues. Germline CDR1 MNHEY, CDR2 SVGAGI. The CDR3 coding sequence is TGTGCCAGCAGTTATTCCCGGACATATAGCACAGATACGCAGTATTTT. Amino acids: CASSYSRTYSTDTQYF.

The V and J genes are TRBV4-2 and TRBJ1-2; D call uncertain. The CDR3 consists of 12 residues. The germline CDR1 and CDR2 sequences are LGHNA and YNFKEQ. Trimming removed 5 bases at V and 5 bases at J, with 9 bases between. The CDR3 protein is CASSGSMYGYTF. The CDR3 DNA sequence: TGTGCCAGCAGCGGTTCCATGTATGGCTACACCTTC.

The genes are TRBV27 and TRBJ2-2; TRBD2 matches 10 bases. CDR3 size: 16 residues. Germline V lookup: CDR1 MNHEY, CDR2 SMNVEV (reference sequence). The J segment lost 1 base and the V segment lost 3 bases, leaving 2 bases of the junction unmatched. The DNA for the CDR3 is TGTGCCAGCAGTTTCCCTAGCGGGGGGAACACCGGGGAGCTGTTTTTT. Amino acids: CASSFPSGGNTGELFF.